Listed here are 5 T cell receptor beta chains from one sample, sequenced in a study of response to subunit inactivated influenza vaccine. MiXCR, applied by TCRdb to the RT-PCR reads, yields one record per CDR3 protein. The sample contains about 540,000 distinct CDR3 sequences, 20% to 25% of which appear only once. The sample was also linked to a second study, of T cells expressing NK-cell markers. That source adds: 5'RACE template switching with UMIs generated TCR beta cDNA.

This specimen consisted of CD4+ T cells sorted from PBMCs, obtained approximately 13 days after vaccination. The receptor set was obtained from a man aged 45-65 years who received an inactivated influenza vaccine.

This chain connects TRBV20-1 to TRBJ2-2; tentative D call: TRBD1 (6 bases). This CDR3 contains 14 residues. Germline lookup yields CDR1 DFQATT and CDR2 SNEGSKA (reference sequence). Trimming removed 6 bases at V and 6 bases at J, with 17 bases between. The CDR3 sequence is CSAGRGSGPGELFF. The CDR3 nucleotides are TGCAGTGCCGGCAGGGGTAGTGGGCCCGGGGAGCTGTTTTTT.

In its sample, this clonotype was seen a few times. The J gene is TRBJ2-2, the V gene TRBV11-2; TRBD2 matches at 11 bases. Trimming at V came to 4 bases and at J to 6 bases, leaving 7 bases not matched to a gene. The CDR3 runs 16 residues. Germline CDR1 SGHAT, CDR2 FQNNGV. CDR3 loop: CASSYILAGAAGELFF. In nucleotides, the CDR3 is TGTGCCAGCAGCTATATACTAGCGGGGGCGGCCGGGGAGCTGTTTTTT. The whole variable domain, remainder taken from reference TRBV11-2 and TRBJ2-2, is EAGVAQSPRYKIIEKRQSVAFWCNPISGHATLYWYQQILGQGPKLLIQFQNNGVVDDSQLPKDRFSAERLKGVDSTLKIQPAKLEDSAVYLCASSYILAGAAGELFFGEGSRLTVL.

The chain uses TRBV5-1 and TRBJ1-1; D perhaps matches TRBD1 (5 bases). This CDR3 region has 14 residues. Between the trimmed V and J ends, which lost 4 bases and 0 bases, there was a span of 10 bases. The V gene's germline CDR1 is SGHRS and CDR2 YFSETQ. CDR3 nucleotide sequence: TGCGCCAGCAGCATAGCGGGGGTGAACACTGAAGCTTTCTTT. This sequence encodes CASSIAGVNTEAFF.

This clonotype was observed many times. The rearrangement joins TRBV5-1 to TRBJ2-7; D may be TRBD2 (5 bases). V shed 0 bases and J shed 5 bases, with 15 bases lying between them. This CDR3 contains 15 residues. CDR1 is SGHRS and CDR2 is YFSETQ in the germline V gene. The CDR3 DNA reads TGCGCCAGCAGCTTGGCCATGAGAGTCGGGGACGAGCAGTACTTC. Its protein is CASSLAMRVGDEQYF.

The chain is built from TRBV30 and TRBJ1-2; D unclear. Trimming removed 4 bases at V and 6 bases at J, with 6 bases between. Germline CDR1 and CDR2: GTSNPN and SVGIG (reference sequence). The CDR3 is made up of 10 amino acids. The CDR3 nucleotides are TGTGCCTGGATGGCGGATGGCTACACCTTC. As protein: CAWMADGYTF. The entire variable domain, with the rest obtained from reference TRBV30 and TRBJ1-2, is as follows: SQTIHQWPATLVQPVGSPLSLECTVEGTSNPNLYWYRQAAGRGLQLLFYSVGIGQISSEVPQNLSASRPQDRQFILSSKKLLLSDSGFYLCAWMADGYTFGSGTRLTVV.